The 21 T cell receptor beta chains below were found in one sample sequenced in a study of blood T cell repertoires in COVID-19. Profiling relied on immunoSEQ multiplex PCR, and the TCRdb table lists in-frame clones only, not all of them. This sample yields roughly 120,000 clones, of which 85% are seen a single time; approximately 11% belongs to the top ten. Sequences were obtained from peripheral blood. These receptors were taken from an elderly man with acute or convalescent COVID-19.

This clone was seen only once. The CDR3 nucleotides read TGTGCCAGCAGCCGGGACAGGGGGACGAGCTCCTACGAGCAGTACTTC. This encodes CASSRDRGTSSYEQYF. This chain connects TRBV5-4 to TRBJ2-7, with 11 nucleotides matching TRBD1. This CDR3 has 16 residues. Germline V gene data show CDR1 as SGHNT and CDR2 as YYREEE (reference sequence). V was clipped by 4 bases and J by 0 bases; unmatched bases: 6.

The chain employs TRBV6-1 and TRBJ2-5; D remains unclear. V gave up 3 bases and J gave up 5 bases, with 4 bases separating them. The germline V gene has CDR1 MNHNS and CDR2 SASEGT. CDR3 length: 11 residues. Written as DNA, the CDR3 is TGTGCCAGCAGTGAGGCTGAGACCCAGTACTTC. This sequence encodes CASSEAETQYF.

The chain combines TRBV6-5 with TRBJ1-5; no firm D call. The germline V and J ends were trimmed by 7 bases and 0 bases, with 10 bases remaining between them. CDR3 size: 14 residues. Germline assignment: CDR1 MNHEY and CDR2 SVGAGI. This chain's CDR3 is CASNTDYSNQPQHF. The CDR3, as DNA: TGTGCCAGCAACACAGATTATAGCAATCAGCCCCAGCATTTT.

This chain links TRBV5-1 with TRBJ2-3; possible D gene TRBD2, 6 bases. The V gene's germline CDR1 is SGHRS and CDR2 YFSETQ. The CDR3 covers 15 residues. V lost 4 bases and J 6 bases, leaving 18 bases between the germline ends. The CDR3 protein is CASSPAGQVGDTQYF. DNA of the CDR3: TGCGCCAGCAGCCCGGCGGGGCAAGTCGGGGATACGCAGTATTTT.

The chain uses TRBV2 and TRBJ2-3; D remains ambiguous. CDR1 SNHLY and CDR2 FYNNEI come from the germline V gene. This CDR3 comprises 13 residues. The V gene lost 4 bases and the J gene lost 2 bases, with 7 bases spanning the gap. The CDR3 sequence: CASSVRNTDTQYF. In DNA form, the CDR3 reads TGTGCCAGCAGTGTCAGGAACACAGATACGCAGTATTTT. The complete variable domain, with remaining parts taken from reference TRBV2 and TRBJ2-3, reads EPEVTQTPSHQVTQMGQEVILRCVPISNHLYFYWYRQILGQKVEFLVSFYNNEISEKSEIFDDQFSVERPDGSNFTLKIRSTKLEDSAMYFCASSVRNTDTQYFGPGTRLTVL.

The J gene is TRBJ1-2, the V gene TRBV7-2, with D perhaps matching TRBD1 (5 bases). Trimming shortened V by 1 base and J by 0 bases, and 18 bases separated the two germline ends. This CDR3 contains 18 residues. The V gene's germline CDR1 is SGHTA and CDR2 FQGNSA. Here the CDR3 reads CASSLGGGGSGANYGYTF. In DNA, the CDR3 is TGTGCCAGCAGCTTAGGAGGAGGAGGGTCGGGGGCTAACTATGGCTACACCTTC.

The chain's CDR3 is CASSMKGGRQETQYF. CDR3 DNA sequence: TGTGCCAGCAGTATGAAGGGAGGTAGGCAAGAGACCCAGTACTTC. The chain has TRBV27 and TRBJ2-5, with D perhaps TRBD2 (6 bases). V lost 5 bases and J lost 2, with 15 bases in between. CDR1 and CDR2 (germline): MNHEY, SMNVEV (reference sequence). The CDR3 extends over 15 amino acids.

V is TRBV5-5 and J is TRBJ1-5; D is possibly TRBD1 (5 bases). CDR1 and CDR2 from the germline V gene are SGHKS and YYEKEE (reference sequence). V lost 4 bases, J lost 4 bases, and 9 bases lay in between. The CDR3 contains 13 residues. CDR3 coding DNA: TGTGCCAGCAGCGTCAGGGATAATCAGCCCCAGCATTTT. Its translation: CASSVRDNQPQHF.

The chain is built from TRBV11-2 and TRBJ2-2; 8 bases fit TRBD1. V shed 0 bases and J 6 bases; nucleotides not matched to a gene: 3. CDR1 and CDR2 from the germline V gene are SGHAT and FQNNGV. CDR3 length equals 15 residues. The CDR3: CASSLETGVAGELFF. The CDR3 coding sequence is TGTGCCAGCAGCTTAGAGACAGGGGTAGCCGGGGAGCTGTTTTTT.

The genes are TRBV6-5 and TRBJ2-7, with unresolved D. The CDR3 spans 13 residues. Germline CDR1 and CDR2: MNHEY and SVGAGI. Trimming pared 0 bases from V and 6 bases from J, leaving 9 bases between. Written as DNA, the CDR3 is TGTGCCAGCAGTTACTCGTACGGGTTCGAGCAGTACTTC. Translated: CASSYSYGFEQYF.

This chain connects TRBV7-3 to TRBJ2-7; 8 nucleotides align to TRBD1. The germline V gene encodes CDR1 SGHTA and CDR2 FQGTGA. The CDR3 contains 16 residues. The V segment lost 6 bases and the J segment 4 bases; nucleotides outside the gene matches: 14. The CDR3 spells CASRMSGGRGIYEQYF. The CDR3 DNA sequence: TGTGCCAGCAGAATGTCAGGGGGCAGGGGGATTTACGAGCAGTACTTC.

The rearrangement links TRBV28 to TRBJ1-5, with TRBD1 matching 7 bases. The V gene end was trimmed by 5 bases and the J gene end by 0 bases; junction bases not matched to a gene: 4. The CDR3 is made up of 15 amino acids. Germline lookup yields CDR1 MDHEN and CDR2 SYDVKM. In DNA form, the CDR3 reads TGTGCCAGCAGTGGTCGACAGGGTAGCAATCAGCCCCAGCATTTT. As protein: CASSGRQGSNQPQHF.

This rearrangement joins TRBV5-1 to TRBJ1-2, with D possibly TRBD1 on 6 matching bases. Per germline, CDR1 SGHRS and CDR2 YFSETQ. V was pared by 4 bases and J by 6 bases, with 22 bases between. This CDR3 is 16 amino acids long. CDR3 in DNA: TGCGCCAGCAGCCCGGGGGGCGGCCAGGGTCTTAATGGCTACACCTTC. This codes for CASSPGGGQGLNGYTF.

The gene calls are TRBV13 and TRBJ1-6; 9 bases line up with TRBD1. Germline V gene sequence: CDR1 PRHDT, CDR2 FYEKMQ (reference sequence). Trimming removed 5 bases from V and 0 bases from J; junction bases left unmatched: 5. There are 17 residues in the CDR3. The CDR3 loop is CASSPRQGGSYNSPLHF. The DNA for the CDR3 is TGTGCCAGCAGCCCACGACAGGGGGGCTCCTATAATTCACCCCTCCACTTT.

CDR3 loop: CASRRTGDNEKLFF. CDR3 DNA sequence: TGCGCCAGCCGACGGACAGGGGATAATGAAAAACTGTTTTTT. The chain has TRBV5-1 and TRBJ1-4; 9 bases line up with TRBD1. In germline, CDR1 is SGHRS, CDR2 YFSETQ. The CDR3 loop spans 14 amino acids. The trim removed 7 bases at V and 4 bases at J, leaving 5 bases unmatched.

The chain combines TRBV19 with TRBJ1-2; the D gene is possibly TRBD1 (5 bases). Germline V gives CDR1 LNHDA, CDR2 SQIVND (reference sequence). V dropped 5 bases and J dropped 4 bases, with 11 bases sitting between them. The CDR3 loop spans 13 amino acids. The CDR3 loop is CASSLTQGYGYTF. Here the CDR3 DNA reads TGTGCCAGTAGTTTGACCCAGGGCTATGGCTACACCTTC.

The rearrangement links TRBV18 to TRBJ1-6; D is perhaps TRBD1 (5 bases). There are 14 residues in the CDR3. V lost 3 bases to trimming and J lost 10 bases, with 13 bases between them. CDR1 and CDR2 from the germline V gene are KGHSH and LQKENI. The CDR3 DNA sequence: TGTGCCAGCTCACCGCTCAGGGAAGGATCACCCCTCCACTTT. Translation gives CASSPLREGSPLHF.

The chain recombines TRBV5-6 with TRBJ1-2; TRBD1 agrees at 9 bases. Germline V gives CDR1 SGHDT, CDR2 YYEEEE. V shed 3 bases, J shed 7 bases, and the junction held 4 bases outside the gene matches. The CDR3 has 13 amino acids. The CDR3 sequence: CASSYRGPAGYTF. DNA for the CDR3: TGTGCCAGCAGCTACAGGGGGCCTGCTGGCTACACCTTC.

CDR3 coding DNA: TGTGCCAGCACCTGGGGACGGACAGGGGCCAATGAGCAGTTCTTC. Encoded protein: CASTWGRTGANEQFF. This chain links TRBV5-4 with TRBJ2-1; 9 positions agree with TRBD1. J was trimmed by 6 bases and V by 6 bases; bases with no gene match: 10. Germline V lookup: CDR1 SGHNT, CDR2 YYREEE (reference sequence). The CDR3 runs 15 residues.

J is TRBJ2-1 and V is TRBV7-9, with TRBD2 matching 14 bases. Trimming at V came to 5 bases and at J to 8 bases, leaving 8 bases not matched to a gene. The germline CDR1 and CDR2 sequences are SEHNR and FQNEAQ (reference sequence). The CDR3 is 16 amino acids. The CDR3 sequence is CASSLGLAGVTDEQFF. The CDR3 DNA reads as TGTGCCAGCAGCCTGGGACTAGCGGGAGTAACTGATGAGCAGTTCTTC.

V usage is TRBV6-2 or TRBV6-3 and J usage is TRBJ2-1; 9 bases agree with TRBD1. This CDR3 spans 15 amino acids. Germline lookup yields CDR1 MNHEY and CDR2 SVGEGT. The V segment lost 5 bases and the J segment 7 bases; nucleotides outside the gene matches: 9. The CDR3, as DNA: TGTGCCAGCAGTACCCGGGACAGGGTGGGGAATGAGCAGTTCTTC. This sequence encodes CASSTRDRVGNEQFF.